The 16 T cell receptor beta chains listed next were all sequenced from one sample in a study of cytotoxic CD8 clonotypes in ibrutinib-treated CLL. The table came from immunoSEQ multiplex PCR; TCRdb's copy has only in-frame clones and leaves some out. The table includes fewer than 300,000 clones, less than 85% detected once. Sequenced here: PBMCs, sampled at disease progression, from a patient treated with ibrutinib. The receptors here all came from a human donor with chronic lymphocytic leukemia.

The V and J genes are TRBV5-1 and TRBJ1-5; D is undetermined. V was cut by 6 bases and J by 6 bases, with 7 bases left in between. The V gene's germline CDR1 is SGHRS and CDR2 YFSETQ. The length of the CDR3 is 11 residues. The CDR3 spells CASKKGQPQHF. The DNA for the CDR3 is TGCGCCAGCAAAAAGGGTCAGCCCCAGCATTTT. Combining the CDR3 with reference TRBV5-1 and TRBJ1-5 gives the whole variable domain KAGVTQTPRYLIKTRGQQVTLSCSPISGHRSVSWYQQTPGQGLQFLFEYFSETQRNKGNFPGRFSGRQFSNSRSEMNVSTLELGDSALYLCASKKGQPQHFGDGTRLSIL.

This clone was picked up a small number of times. This chain connects TRBV10-1 to TRBJ1-6; D ambiguous. V gave up 3 bases and J gave up 10 bases, with 10 bases separating them. Germline-derived CDR1 and CDR2 are WNHNN and SYGVQD (reference sequence). This CDR3 has 13 residues. The CDR3, as DNA: TGCGCCAGCAGTGAACTGGGCGACTCACCCCTCCACTTT. It codes for CASSELGDSPLHF.

The chain employs TRBV5-1 and TRBJ1-4; possibly TRBD1 for D (6 bases). This CDR3 comprises 11 residues. Germline V gene lookup returns CDR1 SGHRS and CDR2 YFSETQ. V dropped 5 bases and J dropped 7 bases, with 6 bases sitting between them. Here the CDR3 reads CASRDSEKLFF. CDR3 coding DNA: TGCGCCAGCAGGGACAGTGAAAAACTGTTTTTT.

V and J are TRBV15 and TRBJ1-4, with 8 bases aligning to TRBD1. Trimming at V came to 2 bases and at J to 4 bases, leaving 3 bases not matched to a gene. Germline CDR1 is LNHNV and CDR2 is YYDKDF (reference sequence). The CDR3 has 15 residues. DNA for the CDR3: TGTGCCACCAGCAGACAGGGACAGGTTAATGAAAAACTGTTTTTT. Translated: CATSRQGQVNEKLFF.

This sequence joins TRBV2 and TRBJ2-2; D is possibly TRBD2 (5 bases). The CDR3 runs 13 residues. The germline CDR1 and CDR2 sequences are SNHLY and FYNNEI. V was trimmed by 4 bases and J by 5 bases, leaving 8 bases between them. CDR3 nucleotide sequence: TGTGCCAGCAGTGCTAGGGAGACCGGGGAGCTGTTTTTT. It specifies CASSARETGELFF. The full variable domain, with the rest looked up from reference TRBV2 and TRBJ2-2, is EPEVTQTPSHQVTQMGQEVILRCVPISNHLYFYWYRQILGQKVEFLVSFYNNEISEKSEIFDDQFSVERPDGSNFTLKIRSTKLEDSAMYFCASSARETGELFFGEGSRLTVL.

The J gene is TRBJ2-1, the V gene TRBV10-2; D is unclear. Germline CDR1 reads WSHSY; CDR2 reads SAAADI. Trimming left V 9 bases short and J 0 bases short, with 15 bases between. The CDR3 has 15 amino acids. CDR3 sequence (DNA): TGCGCCAGTCAAGGCGCCCACAGCTCCTACAATGAGCAGTTCTTC. Translated: CASQGAHSSYNEQFF.

The rearrangement joins TRBV25-1 to TRBJ1-1, with D perhaps TRBD1 (5 bases). The V end was cut by 3 bases, the J end by 0 bases, with 14 bases between. Germline-derived CDR1 and CDR2 are MGHDK and SYGVNS. The length of the CDR3 is 16 residues. CDR3 coding DNA: TGTGCCAGCAGTGAGGCAGGGTCTTACATGAACACTGAAGCTTTCTTT. It encodes CASSEAGSYMNTEAFF.

This clone was picked up a small number of times. The chain joins TRBV7-9 to TRBJ1-1; tentatively, D is TRBD1 (6 bases). V lost 5 bases to trimming and J lost 1 base, with 8 bases between them. This CDR3 is built from 13 residues. Germline CDR1 reads SEHNR; CDR2 reads FQNEAQ (reference sequence). Here the CDR3 reads CASSARGNTEAFF. As DNA, the CDR3 is TGTGCCAGCAGCGCCAGGGGGAACACTGAAGCTTTCTTT.

This clone appeared a few times. The rearrangement uses TRBV7-9 and TRBJ2-3; D unresolved. Trimming stripped 0 bases from V and 2 bases from J, with 3 bases between. The CDR3 sequence is 13 residues long. The germline V gene has CDR1 SEHNR and CDR2 FQNEAQ (reference sequence). CDR3 residues: CASSLAYTDTQYF. CDR3 coding DNA: TGTGCCAGCAGCTTAGCCTACACAGATACGCAGTATTTT.

The chain joins TRBV5-6 to TRBJ1-3, with D tentatively TRBD1 (6 bases). V gave up 2 bases and J gave up 4 bases, with 10 bases separating them. The CDR3 loop spans 14 amino acids. Germline V CDR1 and CDR2: SGHDT, YYEEEE. CDR3 nucleotide sequence: TGTGCCAGCAGCTTTCGGGGGCAAGGAAACACCATATATTTT. The encoded protein is CASSFRGQGNTIYF.

This clone came up once. The chain uses TRBV28 and TRBJ1-2; D not resolved. From germline, CDR1 is MDHEN and CDR2 SYDVKM. CDR3 size: 11 residues. Between the trimmed V and J ends, which lost 7 bases and 8 bases, there was a span of 11 bases. CDR3 nucleotide sequence: TGTGCCAGCAACTCTTATGTGGGCTACACCTTC. Translation gives CASNSYVGYTF.

The chain is built from TRBV28 and TRBJ1-1; possible D gene TRBD1, 6 bases. The CDR3 has 17 residues. Germline V gene data show CDR1 as MDHEN and CDR2 as SYDVKM. Trimming shortened V by 0 bases and J by 0 bases, and 14 bases separated the two germline ends. The CDR3 sequence: CASSLWGGQGLNTEAFF. Written as DNA, the CDR3 is TGTGCCAGCAGTTTATGGGGGGGACAAGGTTTGAACACTGAAGCTTTCTTT.

The chain joins TRBV5-1 to TRBJ2-7; D uncertain. The CDR3 covers 13 residues. V was pared by 5 bases and J by 3 bases, with 12 bases between. The germline V gene has CDR1 SGHRS and CDR2 YFSETQ. CDR3 amino acids: CASSRTHFYEQYF. CDR3 nucleotide sequence: TGCGCCAGCAGTCGTACCCACTTCTACGAGCAGTACTTC.

CDR3 loop: CASSFPRVSAARTDTQYF. Here the CDR3 DNA reads TGTGCCAGCAGCTTCCCGCGGGTTTCGGCAGCCCGCACAGATACGCAGTATTTT. This chain joins TRBV7-6 and TRBJ2-3; TRBD2 might be the D (5 bases). Germline CDR1 and CDR2: SGHVS and FNYEAQ. Deletions cut 3 bases from V and 1 base from J, with 20 bases between. The CDR3 has 18 amino acids.

V is TRBV29-1 and J is TRBJ2-3; 10 bases align to TRBD2. The CDR3 runs to 13 residues. With V trimmed by 4 bases and J by 10 bases, 8 bases remained unmatched. The germline CDR1 and CDR2 sequences are SQVTM and ANQGSEA. The CDR3 sequence: CSVALAGAGSQYF. The DNA of the CDR3 is TGCAGCGTTGCTCTAGCGGGAGCGGGATCGCAGTATTTT.

J is TRBJ2-7 and V is TRBV28, with 9 bases aligning to TRBD1. Germline V gives CDR1 MDHEN, CDR2 SYDVKM. V dropped 2 bases and J dropped 1; count of bases not matched to a gene: 9. CDR3 length equals 17 residues. CDR3 sequence: CASSLHQGGTGSYEQYF. The CDR3 DNA is TGTGCCAGCAGTTTACATCAAGGCGGGACAGGGTCCTACGAGCAGTACTTC.